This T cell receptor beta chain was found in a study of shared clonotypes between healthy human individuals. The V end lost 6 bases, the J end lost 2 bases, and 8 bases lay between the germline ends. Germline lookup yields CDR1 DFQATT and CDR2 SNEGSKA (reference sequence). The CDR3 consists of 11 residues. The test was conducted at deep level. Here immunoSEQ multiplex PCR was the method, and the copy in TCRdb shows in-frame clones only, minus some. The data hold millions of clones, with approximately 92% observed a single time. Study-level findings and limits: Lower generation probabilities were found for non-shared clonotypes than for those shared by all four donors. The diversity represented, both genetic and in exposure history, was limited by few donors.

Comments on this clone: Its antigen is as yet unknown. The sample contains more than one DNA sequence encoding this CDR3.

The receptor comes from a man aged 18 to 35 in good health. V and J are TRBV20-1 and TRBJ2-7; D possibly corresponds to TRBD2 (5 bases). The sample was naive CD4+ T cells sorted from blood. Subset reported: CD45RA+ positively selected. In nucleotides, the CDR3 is TGCAGTGCCCCGCGGGCCTACGAGCAGTACTTC. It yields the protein CSAPRAYEQYF.